This TCR beta chain emerged from a study of T cell repertoires in cytomegalovirus infection. TCRdb reprocessed the reads with MiXCR, giving one entry per CDR3 protein. The table shows approximately 250,000 distinct CDR3 sequences, with 6.5% occurring only once. This clonotype has just a few counts. This clonotype was sampled from a human donor in good health (CMV status not recorded). Some clones in this sample may be carry-over from other donors' samples. The specimen sequenced was PBMCs.

The DNA for the CDR3 is TGCAGTGCTAGAGATCCACAGCTGGGACCAGATACGCAGTATTTT. It specifies CSARDPQLGPDTQYF. This sequence joins TRBV20-1 and TRBJ2-3; D possibly matches TRBD1 or TRBD2 (5 bases each). Trimming stripped 0 bases from V and 4 bases from J, with 14 bases between. Germline V lookup: CDR1 DFQATT, CDR2 SNEGSKA (reference sequence). The CDR3 runs 15 residues.